This T cell receptor beta chain is drawn from a study of T cell responses to AZD1222 COVID-19 vaccine. Whole-study findings and limits: At baseline, seropositivity was found in only a handful of AZD1222 recipients. Most donors were white British, females outnumbered males, and clonal diversity was possibly underestimated.

Here immunoSEQ multiplex PCR was the method, and the copy in TCRdb shows in-frame clones only, minus some. Among roughly 120,000 clones listed, 75% to 90% were seen once. V was clipped by 2 bases and J by 3 bases; unmatched bases: 14. Germline-derived CDR1 and CDR2 are SGHRS and YFSETQ. The CDR3 has 19 residues. Notes on this clone: Its antigen is not identified.

The chain employs TRBV5-1 and TRBJ1-1; 12 positions match TRBD1. This TCR came from an adult in good health. The sample here was peripheral blood, taken on day 0 of AZD1222 vaccination. CDR3 amino acids: CASSFGTGGRGQKDTEAFF. CDR3 DNA: TGCGCCAGCAGCTTCGGGACAGGGGGCCGTGGCCAGAAGGACACTGAAGCTTTCTTT. Filled out from reference TRBV5-1 and TRBJ1-1, the complete variable domain reads KAGVTQTPRYLIKTRGQQVTLSCSPISGHRSVSWYQQTPGQGLQFLFEYFSETQRNKGNFPGRFSGRQFSNSRSEMNVSTLELGDSALYLCASSFGTGGRGQKDTEAFFGQGTRLTVV.